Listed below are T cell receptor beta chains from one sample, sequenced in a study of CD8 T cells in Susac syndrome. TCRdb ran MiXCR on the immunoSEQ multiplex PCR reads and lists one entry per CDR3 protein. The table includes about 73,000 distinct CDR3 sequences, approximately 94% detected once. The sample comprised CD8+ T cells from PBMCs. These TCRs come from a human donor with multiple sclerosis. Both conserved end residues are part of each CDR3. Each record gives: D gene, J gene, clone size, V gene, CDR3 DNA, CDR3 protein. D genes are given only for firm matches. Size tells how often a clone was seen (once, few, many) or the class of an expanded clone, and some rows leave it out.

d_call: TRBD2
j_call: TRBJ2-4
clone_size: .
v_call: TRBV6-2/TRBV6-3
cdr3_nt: TGTGCCAGCAGCTCCGGGACTAGCGGGAGAGCCAAAAACATTCAGTACTTC
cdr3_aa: CASSSGTSGRAKNIQYF

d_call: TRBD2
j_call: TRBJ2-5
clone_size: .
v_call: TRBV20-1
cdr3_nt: TGCAGTGCTAGAGATAGCGGGGGCCTCGGGGAGACCCAGTACTTC
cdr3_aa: CSARDSGGLGETQYF

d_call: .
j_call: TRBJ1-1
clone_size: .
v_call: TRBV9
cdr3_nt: TGTGCCAGCAGCGTAGGACGAAACACTGAAGCTTTCTTT
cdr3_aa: CASSVGRNTEAFF

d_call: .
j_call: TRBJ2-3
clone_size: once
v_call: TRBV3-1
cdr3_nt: TGTGCCAGCAGCTTTCGGGACACCCCTAGCACAGATACGCAGTATTTT
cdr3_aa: CASSFRDTPSTDTQYF

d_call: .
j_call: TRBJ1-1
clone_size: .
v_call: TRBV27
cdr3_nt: TGTGCCAGCAGTTGGGGGGCTGGTGAAGCTTTCTTT
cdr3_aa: CASSWGAGEAFF

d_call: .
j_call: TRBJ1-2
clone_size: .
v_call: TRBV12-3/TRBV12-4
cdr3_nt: TGTGCCAGCAGTTTATCGACGGCTTATGGCTACACCTTC
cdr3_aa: CASSLSTAYGYTF

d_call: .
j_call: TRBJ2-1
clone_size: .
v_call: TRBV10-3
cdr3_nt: TGTGCCATCAGTGAGCTTTTGGTTGAGCAGTTCTTC
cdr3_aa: CAISELLVEQFF

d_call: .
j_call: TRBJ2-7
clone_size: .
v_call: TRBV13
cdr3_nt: TGTGCCAGCAGCTTAAGCGGGGAGCAGTACTTC
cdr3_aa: CASSLSGEQYF

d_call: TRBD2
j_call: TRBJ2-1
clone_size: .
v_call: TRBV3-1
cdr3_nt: TGTGCCAGCAGCCAAGCTAGCGGCACCTCCTACAATGAGCAGTTCTTC
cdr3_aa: CASSQASGTSYNEQFF

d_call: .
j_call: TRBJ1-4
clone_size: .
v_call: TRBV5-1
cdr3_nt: TGCGCCAGCAGCTTGGACAGATATTATGAAAAACTGTTTTTT
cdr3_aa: CASSLDRYYEKLFF

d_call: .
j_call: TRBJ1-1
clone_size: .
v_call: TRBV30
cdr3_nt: TGTGCCTGGAACAGCCACACTGAAGCTTTCTTT
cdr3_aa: CAWNSHTEAFF

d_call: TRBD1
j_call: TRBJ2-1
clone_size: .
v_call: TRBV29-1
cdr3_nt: TGCAGCGTTGAAACAGGACAGGGTCCAAGTGAGCAGTTCTTC
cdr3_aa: CSVETGQGPSEQFF

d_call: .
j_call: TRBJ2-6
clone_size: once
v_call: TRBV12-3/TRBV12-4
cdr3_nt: TGTGCCAGCAGCGAGACAGCCTCTCTGGGGCTGACTTTC
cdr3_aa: CASSETASLGLTF

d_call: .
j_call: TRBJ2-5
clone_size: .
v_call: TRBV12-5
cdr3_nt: TGTGCTAGTGGTTATCAAAGGCTGGAGACCCAGTACTTC
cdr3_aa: CASGYQRLETQYF

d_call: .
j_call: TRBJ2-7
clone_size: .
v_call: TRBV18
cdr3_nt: TGTGCCAGCTCACCCGGGCGCGGGGCGTACGAGCAGTACTTC
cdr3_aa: CASSPGRGAYEQYF

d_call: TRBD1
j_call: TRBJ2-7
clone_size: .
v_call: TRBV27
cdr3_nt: TGTGCCAGCAGTTGGACAGGGGGTAGCTACGAGCAGTACTTC
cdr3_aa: CASSWTGGSYEQYF

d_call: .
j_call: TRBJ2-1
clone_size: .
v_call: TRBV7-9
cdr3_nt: TGTGCCAGCAGCTTAGAGGACAATGAGCAGTTCTTC
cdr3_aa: CASSLEDNEQFF

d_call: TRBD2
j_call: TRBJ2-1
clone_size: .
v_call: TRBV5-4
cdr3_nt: TGTGCCAGCACCGTAGCGGGTGACAATGAGCAGTTCTTC
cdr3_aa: CASTVAGDNEQFF

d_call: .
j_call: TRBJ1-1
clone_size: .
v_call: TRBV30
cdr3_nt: TGTGCCTGGAGAGTCGGGGGCTTGAACACTGAAGCTTTCTTT
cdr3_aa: CAWRVGGLNTEAFF

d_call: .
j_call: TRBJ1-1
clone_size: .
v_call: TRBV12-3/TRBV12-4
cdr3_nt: TGTGCCATCCGGGGGCCGACGGGATATGTCACTGAAGCTTTCTTT
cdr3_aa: CAIRGPTGYVTEAFF

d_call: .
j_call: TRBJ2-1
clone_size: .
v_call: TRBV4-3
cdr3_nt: TGCGCCAGCAGCCAAGATTCCGGTCTGAATGAGCAGTTCTTC
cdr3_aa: CASSQDSGLNEQFF

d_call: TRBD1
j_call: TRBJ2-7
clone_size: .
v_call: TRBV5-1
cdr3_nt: TGCGCCAGCCAACAGGGGGCCAAAAACGAGCAGTACTTC
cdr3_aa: CASQQGAKNEQYF

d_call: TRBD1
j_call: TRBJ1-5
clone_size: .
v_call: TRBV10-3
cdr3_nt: TGTGCCATCAGTGAGAGGGCAGGGGGGCAGCCCCAGCATTTT
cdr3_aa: CAISERAGGQPQHF

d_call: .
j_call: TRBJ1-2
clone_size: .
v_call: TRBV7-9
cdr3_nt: TGTGCCAGCAGCTTCTCGGCTGGCTACACCTTC
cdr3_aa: CASSFSAGYTF

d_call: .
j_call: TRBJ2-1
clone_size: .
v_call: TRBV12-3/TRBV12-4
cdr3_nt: TGTGCCAGCATTAGCCCAGCCTACAATGAGCAGTTCTTC
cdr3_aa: CASISPAYNEQFF

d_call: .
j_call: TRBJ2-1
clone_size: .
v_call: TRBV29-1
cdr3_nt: TGCAGCGTTGAGGGCAGGACTACCCACAATGAGCAGTTCTTC
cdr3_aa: CSVEGRTTHNEQFF